The rows below give T cell receptor beta chains drawn from one sample of a study of cytomegalovirus exposure and HLA in healthy donors. Some clones are missing from TCRdb's copy, which holds only in-frame ones; the method was immunoSEQ multiplex PCR. Here the sample spans roughly 110,000 clones, roughly three quarters being singletons. The sequencing sample was made of PBMCs. The source of these receptors is a man aged 18-30 years in good health and CMV-seronegative. Both conserved end residues are part of each CDR3. D genes are given only for firm matches. Clone size, where shown, is once, few, many, or a class for clones that have expanded.

cdr3_aa: CASSTGFGNTIYF; cdr3_nt: TGTGCCAGCAGCACAGGGTTCGGAAACACCATATATTTT; clone_size: .; d_call: .; j_call: TRBJ1-3; v_call: TRBV25-1
cdr3_aa: CASSSPGMETQYF; cdr3_nt: TGCGCCAGCAGCTCCCCGGGAATGGAGACCCAGTACTTC; clone_size: .; d_call: .; j_call: TRBJ2-5; v_call: TRBV5-1
cdr3_aa: CASSFLGLADQWF; cdr3_nt: TGTGCCAGCAGCTTTTTGGGACTAGCCGACCAGTGGTTC; clone_size: .; d_call: TRBD2; j_call: TRBJ2-4; v_call: TRBV7-9
cdr3_aa: CASSDTGSANSPLHF; cdr3_nt: TGCGCCAGCAGCGACACCGGGAGCGCAAATTCACCCCTCCACTTT; clone_size: .; d_call: .; j_call: TRBJ1-6; v_call: TRBV5-1
cdr3_aa: CASSNSGQGNNEQFF; cdr3_nt: TGTGCCAGCAGCAACTCGGGACAGGGTAACAATGAGCAGTTCTTC; clone_size: .; d_call: TRBD1; j_call: TRBJ2-1; v_call: TRBV5-6
cdr3_aa: CSAEPSGGAQQYF; cdr3_nt: TGCAGCGCCGAACCTAGCGGGGGGGCCCAACAGTACTTC; clone_size: .; d_call: TRBD2; j_call: TRBJ2-4; v_call: TRBV29-1
cdr3_aa: CASSYKFPANYGYTF; cdr3_nt: TGTGCCAGCAGTTATAAGTTTCCAGCTAACTATGGCTACACCTTC; clone_size: .; d_call: .; j_call: TRBJ1-2; v_call: TRBV6-5
cdr3_aa: CASSVGGVADTQYF; cdr3_nt: TGTGCCAGCAGCGTGGGGGGGGTGGCAGATACGCAGTATTTT; clone_size: .; d_call: TRBD2; j_call: TRBJ2-3; v_call: TRBV9
cdr3_aa: CASSVAASGPPYEQYF; cdr3_nt: TGTGCCAGCAGCGTAGCTGCTAGCGGGCCTCCCTACGAGCAGTACTTC; clone_size: .; d_call: TRBD2; j_call: TRBJ2-7; v_call: TRBV9
cdr3_aa: CASSLGGGKGYTF; cdr3_nt: TGTGCCAGCAGCTTAGGGGGGGGGAAAGGCTACACCTTC; clone_size: .; d_call: .; j_call: TRBJ1-2; v_call: TRBV7-2
cdr3_aa: CASSTQTGESEKLFF; cdr3_nt: TGTGCCAGCAGCACCCAGACAGGGGAGAGTGAAAAACTGTTTTTT; clone_size: many; d_call: TRBD1; j_call: TRBJ1-4; v_call: TRBV4-2
cdr3_aa: CASSFRSGNQPQHF; cdr3_nt: TGTGCCAGCAGTTTTAGGAGCGGGAATCAGCCCCAGCATTTT; clone_size: few; d_call: .; j_call: TRBJ1-5; v_call: TRBV27
cdr3_aa: CARSQGALGETQYF; cdr3_nt: TGTGCCAGATCACAGGGGGCGCTGGGAGAGACCCAGTACTTC; clone_size: .; d_call: TRBD1; j_call: TRBJ2-5; v_call: TRBV27
cdr3_aa: CASSLKDRDTYGYTF; cdr3_nt: TGTGCCAGCAGCTTGAAGGACAGGGATACCTATGGCTACACCTTC; clone_size: .; d_call: TRBD1; j_call: TRBJ1-2; v_call: TRBV5-4
cdr3_aa: CASSLGQTTEAFF; cdr3_nt: TGTGCCAGCAGCTTAGGACAGACCACTGAAGCTTTCTTT; clone_size: .; d_call: .; j_call: TRBJ1-1; v_call: TRBV7-9
cdr3_aa: CASRGIATNTEAFF; cdr3_nt: TGTGCCAGCCGAGGGATAGCGACCAACACTGAAGCTTTCTTT; clone_size: .; d_call: .; j_call: TRBJ1-1; v_call: TRBV11-2
cdr3_aa: CASIGTGGTEAFF; cdr3_nt: TGTGCCAGTATAGGGACAGGGGGCACTGAAGCTTTCTTT; clone_size: .; d_call: TRBD1; j_call: TRBJ1-1; v_call: TRBV19
cdr3_aa: CASSRGPYGYTF; cdr3_nt: TGTGCCAGCAGCCGGGGTCCTTATGGCTACACCTTC; clone_size: once; d_call: .; j_call: TRBJ1-2; v_call: TRBV5-6
cdr3_aa: CASSQESVGNEQFF; cdr3_nt: TGCGCCAGCAGCCAAGAGTCGGTCGGCAATGAGCAGTTCTTC; clone_size: few; d_call: .; j_call: TRBJ2-1; v_call: TRBV4-3
cdr3_aa: CASSPRQGQGPDTQYF; cdr3_nt: TGTGCCAGCAGCCCTCGGCAGGGGCAAGGGCCAGATACGCAGTATTTT; clone_size: .; d_call: .; j_call: TRBJ2-3; v_call: TRBV11-3
cdr3_aa: CASSFTGTGSRNEQFF; cdr3_nt: TGCGCCAGCAGCTTTACCGGGACAGGCTCCCGGAATGAGCAGTTCTTC; clone_size: .; d_call: TRBD1; j_call: TRBJ2-1; v_call: TRBV5-1
cdr3_aa: CASSGAGTGLNTEAFF; cdr3_nt: TGTGCCAGCAGTGGGGCGGGGACAGGGCTGAACACTGAAGCTTTCTTT; clone_size: .; d_call: TRBD1; j_call: TRBJ1-1; v_call: TRBV2
cdr3_aa: CASSLASTGPDTQYF; cdr3_nt: TGTGCCAGCAGCTTAGCGTCGACAGGGCCAGATACGCAGTATTTT; clone_size: .; d_call: TRBD1; j_call: TRBJ2-3; v_call: TRBV7-2
cdr3_aa: CAIPGQGSPDTQYF; cdr3_nt: TGTGCCATTCCGGGACAGGGGTCACCGGATACGCAGTATTTT; clone_size: few; d_call: TRBD1; j_call: TRBJ2-3; v_call: TRBV7-2